This T cell receptor (beta chain) was sequenced in a study of cytomegalovirus exposure and HLA in healthy donors (dated by TCRdb to about 2017). Background on the whole study: An earlier analysis of 587 of the donors reported approximately 290 Gb of sequence data and around 110 million unique TCR beta sequences from 190 million or so T cells. An early release covering roughly 600 HLA-typed donors comprised roughly 300 gigabases of sequencing data and roughly 85 million unique TCR sequences. Among the roughly 390 genotyped donors, around 81% belonged to the genetic ancestry cluster associated with self-reported Caucasian donors. The study aimed to test whether signatures of past pathogen exposure could be identified by cataloging public T cell receptors. Using immunosequencing, the study profiled T cell repertoires from fewer than 700 subjects and related those repertoires to cytomegalovirus serostatus. In addition to the first cohort of about 650 subjects, a separate validation cohort of around 110 different subjects was used. The study combined high-throughput TCR immunosequencing, statistical association of individual TCRs with disease status, and machine learning to predict cytomegalovirus infection status. A later analysis re-analyzed previously published TCR beta repertoires from 666 donors and added high-resolution HLA genotyping to study TCR occurrence patterns. The later analysis used no new phenotypic data to find candidate immune exposures, relying instead on TCR beta sequences and their occurrence across donors. In an earlier analysis of 587 of the donors, high-throughput TCR beta sequencing was used to judge whether each TCR beta V gene segment behaved as functional or pseudogenic. Donor age, sex, ethnicity and CMV serostatus were compiled together with the repertoire data. Genome-wide SNP genotypes for about 60% of the 666 donors were used in a later genetic analysis, which treated that subset as a discovery cohort. All discovery cohort repertoires had been generated on a single sequencing platform. HLA typing included class I and class II loci at four-digit resolution. The number of typed donors differed by locus: 629-630 for A, B, C, DRB1 and DQB1; 500 to 550 for DQA1; 606 for DPA1; and about 470 for DPB1. Because of strong linkage in the cohort, roughly five DR-DQ haplotypes were treated as single units for association and clustering. Among about 410 genotyped donors of the cohort, an average of approximately 240,000 unique TCR beta nucleotide sequences was sequenced per donor, of which about 19% were non-productive.

The CDR3 goes from the cysteine to the phenylalanine over 16 residues. Solely the CDR3 DNA is kept, with 48 bases framed from the first base. The germline V gene provides CDR1 MGHRA and CDR2 YSYEKL. Germline trimming: 0 bases from V, 8 bases from J; junction bases outside gene matches: 9. This clone was observed a handful of times. This clone's antigen is unknown. Base quality data are lacking; no much larger clone is found one base away. The investigation overall reported the following: A later analysis associated 15,000 or so TCR beta sequences with specific HLA alleles at a false discovery rate of 0.05. This cohort had only TCR beta chains sequenced, and the lack of alpha or paired-chain data limited which features could be detected. Linkage disequilibrium might explain the correlated functional status among segregating V segments, but an unknown experimental factor could not be ruled out. The study listed 164 TCR beta chains as associated with cytomegalovirus. A group of highly shared sequence variants was considered likely to be a technical artifact of the sequencing pipeline. Because HLA typing was unavailable for some donors at each locus, only the typed subset was used in association tests. In a later analysis, most CMV-associated TCR beta chains were found to appear HLA-restricted, with HLA associations seemingly driven largely by CMV exposure. Because the 87-base-pair reads could not distinguish some IMGT-functional V segments, including TRBV6-2 and TRBV6-3, those segments were excluded. Three of the identified cytomegalovirus-associated TCR beta chains were confirmed in vitro to be specific for cytomegalovirus antigens. In an earlier analysis of some 500 of the donors, most TCR beta V segments were observed in productive rearrangements about 90% or about 30% of the time, broadly matching IMGT annotations. About 15 rarely observed V segments, including chromosome 9 orphons, were excluded from the earlier analysis of approximately 500 of the donors because counts were too low. In a later analysis, HLA-associated TCR beta chains showed more clonal expansion and lower generation probabilities than non-associated chains that were equally common. According to a later analysis, parvovirus B19, influenza, CMV and Epstein-Barr virus appeared linked to several top co-occurrence clusters. Presence/absence analyses assumed roughly uniform sequencing depth across donors, an assumption that may not hold. In a later genetic analysis, a missense DCLRE1C variant was associated with V-gene and J-gene trimming of TCR beta chains, and the association was replicated in an independent cohort. Assigning TCR associations to individual alleles was difficult when HLA alleles, especially DR and DQ, strongly co-occurred. CMV serostatus was the only immune exposure information available for the cohort. The authors suggested that the approach could potentially be extended to other disease states and immunological phenotypes. A further reported finding was that TCR beta sequences accurately predicted the HLA-A and HLA-B alleles for most subjects in the first cohort. Across donors, most TCR sequences were observed very rarely, whereas some public TCRs were present in many individuals. In a later analysis, the rate of TCR association differed among HLA loci, with DRB1 alleles having the most associated TCRs and HLA-C alleles having the fewest. In a later genetic analysis, fewer N-insertions in productive TCRs were reported among donors in an Asian-associated ancestry cluster than the roughly 700-donor mean. In both the original and validation cohorts, the classifier was reported to diagnose cytomegalovirus status with high specificity and sensitivity.

The cohort comprised 670 or so healthy bone marrow donors. Cohort members were all nominally healthy when sampled, although unrecorded immune exposures were likely present. The donor tested CMV seronegative, placing the donor among the 350 or so seronegative members of the cohort. Each donor provided a peripheral blood sample, and peripheral blood mononuclear cells were used for TCR beta sequencing. Genomic DNA extraction from the blood cell samples was performed with the Qiagen DNeasy Blood Extraction Kit. Library creation used the immunoSEQ multiplex PCR assay. The multiplex PCR relied on a mix of 60 forward primers for TCR Vbeta segments and 13 reverse primers for TCR Jbeta segments. Amplification of the CDR3 region of rearranged TCR beta genes was performed with a multiplex PCR assay on genomic DNA. The amplified TCR beta libraries were sequenced on the Illumina HiSeq System as 87-base-pair reads. The authors processed their data as follows. A later analysis counted about 82 million unique TCR beta chains across the 700 or so repertoires, and 9 million to 14 million of these chains were shared by at least two donors. To remove PCR and sequencing errors, raw reads were error-corrected and collapsed into unique sequences using a nearest-neighbor algorithm that merged closely related sequences. Alignment of CDR3 sequences to IMGT reference sequences was used to assign V, D and J gene segments. For a sequence to be retained, at least a six-nucleotide match to both a V gene segment and a J gene segment was required. Rearrangements were classified as productive when the CDR3 lacked stop codons and remained in frame with V and J, and all other rearrangements were classified as non-productive. Following IMGT convention, CDR3 was defined as the stretch from the second conserved V-encoded cysteine to the conserved J-encoded phenylalanine. In an earlier analysis of 550 to 650 of the donors, sequences lacking an unambiguous match to a single V gene segment were excluded. An earlier analysis of 550 to 650 of the donors classified V segments as functional when productive rearrangements were above 56.7% and as segregating when the standard deviation between donors was above 5%. A statistical classification framework was developed to diagnose cytomegalovirus status using the catalog of TCR beta chain sequences. In a later analysis, V and J genes were assigned by comparing TCR nucleotide sequences against IMGT/GENE-DB human TR gene sequences. The TCRdist pipeline was used in a later analysis to assign CDR3 sequences and most-parsimonious VDJ recombination scenarios. In a later analysis, each TCR beta chain was defined by its CDR3 amino acid sequence together with its V-gene family, and reads lacking a unique V-gene family were excluded. A later analysis removed roughly 590 highly shared, low-generation-probability nucleotide sequences to deal with suspected cross-contamination and a sequencing artifact. For each public chain, a later analysis derived a clonal expansion index from normalized ranks of inferred template counts within each repertoire. In a later analysis, generation probabilities were computed using a VDJ recombination model fitted to out-of-frame rearrangements, and the results were checked against IGoR. A later analysis scored TCR-TCR, TCR-HLA and TCR-CMV co-occurrence with hypergeometric tests, applying a repertoire-size bias correction to TCR pairs. In a later analysis, false discovery rates were estimated by permuting HLA or CMV assignments 20 times. A later analysis grouped co-occurring TCRs with DBSCAN, adding TCRdist sequence similarity when clustering within HLA-allele-positive subsets. For co-occurrence clustering, repertoires with fewer than 30,000 or more than 120,000 public chains were excluded, along with roughly 5 repertoires with anomalous nucleotide sharing. TCRdb carries this immuneACCESS record with in-frame sequences only. Its versions omit some clonotypes, under half of them owing to an unresolved V gene in the studies checked, with the rest unexplained. Clonal size and the V and J genes are those of that table, whereas D and trimming came from the DNA. This sample lists under 150,000 clones; approximately 86% were detected once. The ten largest account for 1.5% to 2% of the sample.

Sequences were obtained from PBMCs. Recombination joined TRBV4-1 with TRBJ1-4; 7 central nucleotides agree with TRBD1. This TCR came from a boy between 10 and 17 years old in good health and CMV-seronegative. The DNA sequence is given as TGCGCCAGCAGCCAAGAACCCGACAGGGTACGGGAAAAACTGTTTTTT. It translates to CASSQEPDRVREKLFF.